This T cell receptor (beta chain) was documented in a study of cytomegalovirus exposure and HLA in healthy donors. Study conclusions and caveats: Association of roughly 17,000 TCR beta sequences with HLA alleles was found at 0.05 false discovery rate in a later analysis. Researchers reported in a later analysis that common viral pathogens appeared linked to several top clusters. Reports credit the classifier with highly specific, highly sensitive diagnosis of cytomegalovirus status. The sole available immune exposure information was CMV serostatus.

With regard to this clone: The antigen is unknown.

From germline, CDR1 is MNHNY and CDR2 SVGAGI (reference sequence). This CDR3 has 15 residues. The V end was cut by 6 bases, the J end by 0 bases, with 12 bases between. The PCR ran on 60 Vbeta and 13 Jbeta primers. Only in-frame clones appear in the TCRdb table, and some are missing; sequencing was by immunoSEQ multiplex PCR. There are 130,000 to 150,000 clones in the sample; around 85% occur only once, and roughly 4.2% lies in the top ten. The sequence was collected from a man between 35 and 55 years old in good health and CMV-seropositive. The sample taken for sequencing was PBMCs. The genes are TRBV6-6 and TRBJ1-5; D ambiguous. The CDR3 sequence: CASRPDTFSNQPQHF. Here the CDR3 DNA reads TGTGCCAGCAGACCAGACACTTTTAGCAATCAGCCCCAGCATTTT.